Below, one TCR beta chain is given with its context. Its antigen is not identified. This sample was taken from a study of T cell repertoires in cytomegalovirus infection. Study information: Used in the study were CMV epitopes, some recently identified and HLA-C-restricted, others well-studied and HLA-B-restricted. Study findings and constraints: Within the response measured ex vivo, HLA-C-restricted CMV-specific TCR beta clonotypes were dominant. Public TCR beta family frequency separated CMV-and-HLA carriers, including in an independent cohort.

In germline, CDR1 is DFQATT, CDR2 SNEGSKA (reference sequence). Trimming cost V 6 bases and J 0 bases, with 13 bases left between them. The CDR3 runs to 14 residues. One entry per CDR3 protein results from TCRdb running MiXCR on the reads. The data contain about 130,000 distinct CDR3 sequences, 32% of them singletons. This receptor was identified in a human donor in good health (CMV status not recorded). Some clones in this sample may be carry-over from other donors' samples. Sequencing was performed on CD8+ T cells from cultured PBMCs, taken from culture after CMV antigen stimulation. The chain employs TRBV20-1 and TRBJ2-3, with no clear D. The DNA for the CDR3 is TGCAGTGCCGTGGTTTGGGGAAGCACAGATACGCAGTATTTT. It yields the protein CSAVVWGSTDTQYF.